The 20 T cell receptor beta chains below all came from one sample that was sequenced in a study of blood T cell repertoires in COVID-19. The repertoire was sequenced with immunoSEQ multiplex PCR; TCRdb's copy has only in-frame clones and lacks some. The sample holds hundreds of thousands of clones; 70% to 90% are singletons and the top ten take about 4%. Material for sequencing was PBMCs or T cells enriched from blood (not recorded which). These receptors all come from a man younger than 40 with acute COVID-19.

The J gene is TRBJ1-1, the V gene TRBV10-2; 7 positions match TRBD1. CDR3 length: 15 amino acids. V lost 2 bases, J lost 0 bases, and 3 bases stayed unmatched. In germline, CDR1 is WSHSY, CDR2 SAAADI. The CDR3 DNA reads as TGCGCCAGCAGTGAGAACAGGGGAATGAACACTGAAGCTTTCTTT. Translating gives CASSENRGMNTEAFF.

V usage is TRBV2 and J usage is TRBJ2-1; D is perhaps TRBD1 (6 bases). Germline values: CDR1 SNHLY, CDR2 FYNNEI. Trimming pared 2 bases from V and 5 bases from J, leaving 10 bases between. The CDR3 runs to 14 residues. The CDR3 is CASSEQSGDNEQFF. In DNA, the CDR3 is TGTGCCAGCAGTGAACAATCAGGGGACAATGAGCAGTTCTTC.

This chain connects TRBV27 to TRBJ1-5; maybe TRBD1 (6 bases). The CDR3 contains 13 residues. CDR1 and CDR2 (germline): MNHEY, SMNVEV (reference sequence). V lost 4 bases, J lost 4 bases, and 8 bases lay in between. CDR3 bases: TGTGCCAGCAGTTGGACAGCGAATCAGCCCCAGCATTTT. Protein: CASSWTANQPQHF.

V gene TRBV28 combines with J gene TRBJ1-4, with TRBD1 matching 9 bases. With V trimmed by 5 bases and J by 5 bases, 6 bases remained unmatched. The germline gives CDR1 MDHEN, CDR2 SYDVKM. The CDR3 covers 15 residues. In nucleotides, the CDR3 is TGTGCCAGCAGTCAATCGACAGGGGGGAATGAAAAACTGTTTTTT. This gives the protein CASSQSTGGNEKLFF.

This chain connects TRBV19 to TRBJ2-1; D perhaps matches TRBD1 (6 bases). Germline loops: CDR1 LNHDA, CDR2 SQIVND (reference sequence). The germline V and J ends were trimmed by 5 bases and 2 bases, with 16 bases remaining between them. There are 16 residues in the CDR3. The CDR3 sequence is CASSDYYRDTYNEQFF. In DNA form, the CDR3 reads TGTGCCAGTAGTGACTACTACCGGGACACCTACAATGAGCAGTTCTTC.

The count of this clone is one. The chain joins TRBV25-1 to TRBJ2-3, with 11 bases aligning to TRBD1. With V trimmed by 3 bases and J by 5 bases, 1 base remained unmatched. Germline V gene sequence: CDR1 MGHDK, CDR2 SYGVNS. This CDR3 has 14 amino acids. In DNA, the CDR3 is TGTGCCAGCAGTGAGGGACAGGGGGTAGATACGCAGTATTTT. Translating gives CASSEGQGVDTQYF.

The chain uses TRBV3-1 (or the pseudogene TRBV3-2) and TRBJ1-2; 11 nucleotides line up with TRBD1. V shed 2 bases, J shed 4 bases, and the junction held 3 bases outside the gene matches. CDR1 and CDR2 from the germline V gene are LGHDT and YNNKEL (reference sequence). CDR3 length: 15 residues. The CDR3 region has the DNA TGTGCCAGCAGCCAAACCGGGACAGGGGGCTATGGCTACACCTTC. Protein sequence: CASSQTGTGGYGYTF.

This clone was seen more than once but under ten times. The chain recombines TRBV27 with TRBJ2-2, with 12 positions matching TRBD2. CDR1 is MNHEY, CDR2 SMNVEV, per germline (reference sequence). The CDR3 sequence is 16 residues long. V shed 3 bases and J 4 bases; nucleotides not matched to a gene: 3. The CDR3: CASSFGLAGLTGELFF. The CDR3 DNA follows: TGTGCCAGCAGTTTTGGACTAGCGGGGCTCACCGGGGAGCTGTTTTTT.

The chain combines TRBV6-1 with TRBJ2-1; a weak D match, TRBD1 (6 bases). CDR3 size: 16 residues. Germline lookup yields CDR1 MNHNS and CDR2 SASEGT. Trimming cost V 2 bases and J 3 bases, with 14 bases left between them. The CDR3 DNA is TGTGCCAGCAGTGAACGGACAGTTTCGGTCTACAATGAGCAGTTCTTC. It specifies CASSERTVSVYNEQFF.

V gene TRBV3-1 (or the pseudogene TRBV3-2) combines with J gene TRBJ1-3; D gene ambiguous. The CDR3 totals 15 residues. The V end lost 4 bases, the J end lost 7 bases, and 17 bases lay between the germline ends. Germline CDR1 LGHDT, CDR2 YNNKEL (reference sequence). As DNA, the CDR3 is TGTGCCAGCAGCCTGAGGGTAACCAAAGGGAACACCATATATTTT. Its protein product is CASSLRVTKGNTIYF.

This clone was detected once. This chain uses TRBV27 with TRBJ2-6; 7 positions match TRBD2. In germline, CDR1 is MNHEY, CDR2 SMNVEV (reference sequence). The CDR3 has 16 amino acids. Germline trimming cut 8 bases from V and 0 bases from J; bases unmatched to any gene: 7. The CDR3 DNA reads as TGTGCCAGCTCATCCTGGGGGGGCTCTGGGGCCAACGTCCTGACTTTC. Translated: CASSSWGGSGANVLTF.

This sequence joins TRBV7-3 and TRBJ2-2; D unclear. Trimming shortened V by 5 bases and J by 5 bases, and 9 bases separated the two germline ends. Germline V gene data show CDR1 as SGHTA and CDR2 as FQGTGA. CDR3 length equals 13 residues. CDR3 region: CASSGEYTGELFF. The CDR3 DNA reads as TGTGCCAGCAGCGGAGAATATACCGGGGAGCTGTTTTTT.

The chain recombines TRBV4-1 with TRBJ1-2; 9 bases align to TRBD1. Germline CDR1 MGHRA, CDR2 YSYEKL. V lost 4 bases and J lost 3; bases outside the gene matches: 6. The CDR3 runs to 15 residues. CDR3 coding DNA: TGCGCCAGCAGCCGAGGGGGACAGGGCTACTATGGCTACACCTTC. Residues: CASSRGGQGYYGYTF.

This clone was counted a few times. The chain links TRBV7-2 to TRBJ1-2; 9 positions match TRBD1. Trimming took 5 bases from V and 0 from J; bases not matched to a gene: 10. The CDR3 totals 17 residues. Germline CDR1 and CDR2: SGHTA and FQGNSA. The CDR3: CASSPTPGQGANYGYTF. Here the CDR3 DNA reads TGTGCCAGCAGCCCGACACCGGGACAGGGAGCTAACTATGGCTACACCTTC. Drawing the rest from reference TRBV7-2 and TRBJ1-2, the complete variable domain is GAGVSQSPSNKVTEKGKDVELRCDPISGHTALYWYRQSLGQGLEFLIYFQGNSAPDKSGLPSDRFSAERTGGSVSTLTIQRTQQEDSAVYLCASSPTPGQGANYGYTFGSGTRLTVV.

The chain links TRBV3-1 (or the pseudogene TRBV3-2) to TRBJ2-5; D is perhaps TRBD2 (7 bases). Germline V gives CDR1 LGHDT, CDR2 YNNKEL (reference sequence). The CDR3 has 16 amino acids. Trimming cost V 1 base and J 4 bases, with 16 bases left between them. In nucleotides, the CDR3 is TGTGCCAGCAGCCAAGTAGGGGGGGGGCTCCCAGAGACCCAGTACTTC. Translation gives CASSQVGGGLPETQYF.

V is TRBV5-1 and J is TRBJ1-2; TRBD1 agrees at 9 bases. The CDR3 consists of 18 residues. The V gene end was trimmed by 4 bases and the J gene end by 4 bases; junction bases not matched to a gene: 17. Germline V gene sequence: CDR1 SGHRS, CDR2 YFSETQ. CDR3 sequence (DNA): TGCGCCAGCAGCGACCCCAGGACAGGGGTCGGCGCTAGCTATGGCTACACCTTC. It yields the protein CASSDPRTGVGASYGYTF.

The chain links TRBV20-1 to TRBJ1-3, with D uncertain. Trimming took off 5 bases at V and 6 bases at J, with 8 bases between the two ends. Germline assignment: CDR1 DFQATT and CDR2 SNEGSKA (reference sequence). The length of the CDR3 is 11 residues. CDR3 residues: CSASVSNTIYF. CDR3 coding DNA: TGCAGTGCTTCAGTGTCAAACACCATATATTTT.

This CDR3 is CASSLGSPGLNTEAFF. As DNA, the CDR3 is TGTGCCAGCAGCTTAGGATCACCGGGTCTGAACACTGAAGCTTTCTTT. The V call is TRBV7-2, the J call TRBJ1-1; D unclear. The CDR3 has 16 residues. CDR1 and CDR2 from the germline V gene are SGHTA and FQGNSA. The germline V and J ends were trimmed by 1 base and 0 bases, with 12 bases remaining between them.

This chain's CDR3 is CASSPGLAGGLEQYF. For the CDR3, the DNA is TGTGCCAGCAGCCCTGGACTAGCGGGGGGGCTCGAGCAGTACTTC. The chain links TRBV9 to TRBJ2-7; 15 nucleotides align to TRBD2. V was pared by 4 bases and J by 6 bases, with 5 bases of the junction left unmatched. This CDR3 is 15 amino acids long. Germline loops: CDR1 SGDLS, CDR2 YYNGEE.

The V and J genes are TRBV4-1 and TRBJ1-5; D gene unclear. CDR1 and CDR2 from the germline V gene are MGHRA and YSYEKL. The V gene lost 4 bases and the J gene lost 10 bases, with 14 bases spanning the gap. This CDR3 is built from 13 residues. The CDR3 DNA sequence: TGCGCCAGCAGCCCCGAGGGCTTCCAACCCCAGCATTTT. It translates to CASSPEGFQPQHF.